One sample yielded the 26 T cell receptor beta chains listed below, sequenced in a study of tumor-infiltrating lymphocytes in localized non-small cell lung cancer. TCRdb keeps only in-frame clones here, not all; method: immunoSEQ multiplex PCR. This table has 11,000 to 15,000 clones, 82% appearing once. What was sequenced was lung tumor tissue. The receptors were gathered from a human donor with non-small cell lung cancer.

This rearrangement joins TRBV6-5 to TRBJ1-2, with D possibly being TRBD1 (6 bases). The CDR3 spans 15 residues. CDR1 and CDR2 (germline): MNHEY, SVGAGI. V was shortened by 0 bases and J by 7 bases, with 15 bases between the two germline ends. The CDR3 protein is CASSYSGGRGFGYTF. As DNA, the CDR3 is TGTGCCAGCAGTTACTCTGGGGGGCGCGGGTTTGGCTACACCTTC.

The rearrangement links TRBV28 to TRBJ2-7; D is perhaps TRBD2 (7 bases). The V end was cut by 3 bases, the J end by 2 bases, with 17 bases between. The CDR3 is 16 amino acids. Germline V gene lookup returns CDR1 MDHEN and CDR2 SYDVKM. The CDR3 spells CASSFSSGGGPYEQYF. The CDR3 coding sequence is TGTGCCAGCAGTTTCTCTAGCGGAGGGGGGCCCTACGAGCAGTACTTC.

CDR3 in amino acids: CAITSGINTEAFF. In DNA, the CDR3 is TGTGCCATCACCTCCGGGATCAACACTGAAGCTTTCTTT. V gene TRBV10-3 combines with J gene TRBJ1-1; D not resolved. The ends were cut back, 7 bases at V and 2 bases at J, with 11 bases in the middle. CDR1 is ENHRY and CDR2 is SYGVKD in the germline V gene. There are 13 residues in the CDR3.

The chain is built from TRBV7-9 and TRBJ2-3; perhaps D is TRBD1 or TRBD2 (5 bases each). The V end lost 4 bases, the J end lost 2 bases, and 10 bases lay between the germline ends. Looked up from germline, CDR1 is SEHNR and CDR2 is FQNEAQ (reference sequence). The CDR3 runs 14 residues. The CDR3 coding sequence is TGTGCCAGCAGCTCCGGGGCCTACACAGATACGCAGTATTTT. Translating gives CASSSGAYTDTQYF.

The V call is TRBV6-1, the J call TRBJ1-5; 8 bases are a match to TRBD1. Germline CDR1 reads MNHNS; CDR2 reads SASEGT. The CDR3 contains 14 residues. Unmatched junction bases numbered 5, after V lost 3 bases and J lost 7 bases. This CDR3 is CASSEGQVGQPQHF. The CDR3, as DNA: TGTGCCAGCAGTGAGGGACAGGTTGGCCAGCCCCAGCATTTT.

The chain employs TRBV7-2 and TRBJ2-4, with no clear D. The V gene's germline CDR1 is SGHTA and CDR2 FQGNSA. Trimming left V 1 base short and J 6 bases short, with 16 bases between. This CDR3 contains 16 residues. CDR3 loop: CASSLGPQGVGNIQYF. CDR3 in DNA: TGTGCCAGCAGCTTAGGCCCCCAAGGCGTTGGAAACATTCAGTACTTC.

The CDR3, as DNA: TGTGCCAGTAGGGCAGGCCTCTACAATGAGCAGTTCTTC. Protein sequence: CASRAGLYNEQFF. The chain joins TRBV19 to TRBJ2-1; D gene uncertain. The germline V and J ends were trimmed by 6 bases and 3 bases, with 9 bases remaining between them. This CDR3 spans 13 amino acids. Germline V CDR1 and CDR2: LNHDA, SQIVND (reference sequence).

This chain uses TRBV7-2 with TRBJ2-3; 10 bases fit TRBD2. Germline lookup yields CDR1 SGHTA and CDR2 FQGNSA. With V trimmed by 2 bases and J by 1 base, 6 bases remained unmatched. The CDR3 contains 17 residues. CDR3 amino acids: CASSLRAGGPGTDTQYF. As DNA, the CDR3 is TGTGCCAGCAGCTTACGAGCGGGAGGGCCAGGCACAGATACGCAGTATTTT.

The chain recombines TRBV7-2 with TRBJ2-7; no reliable D call. The CDR3 spans 16 residues. The V end lost 5 bases, the J end lost 3 bases, and 20 bases lay between the germline ends. Per germline, CDR1 SGHTA and CDR2 FQGNSA. CDR3 loop: CASSPRPSGNIYEQYF. As DNA, the CDR3 is TGTGCCAGCAGCCCGAGACCGTCTGGCAATATCTACGAGCAGTACTTC.

The chain recombines TRBV11-2 with TRBJ2-1; D might be TRBD1 (5 bases). This CDR3 region has 14 residues. The germline gives CDR1 SGHAT, CDR2 FQNNGV. V lost 5 bases to trimming and J lost 3 bases, with 11 bases between them. The CDR3 sequence: CASSAGSGYNEQFF. Written as DNA, the CDR3 is TGTGCCAGCAGCGCAGGGTCAGGCTACAATGAGCAGTTCTTC.

V usage is TRBV2 and J usage is TRBJ1-1, with D possibly matching TRBD1 (5 bases). The CDR3 contains 13 residues. CDR1 is SNHLY, CDR2 FYNNEI, per germline. V was trimmed by 7 bases and J by 5 bases, leaving 14 bases between them. The CDR3 loop is CASTLGEGTEAFF. The CDR3 DNA reads as TGTGCCAGCACCCTGGGTGAGGGGACTGAAGCTTTCTTT.

The chain has TRBV6-6 and TRBJ1-3; D gene unclear. Germline V gives CDR1 MNHNY, CDR2 SVGAGI (reference sequence). The CDR3 totals 13 residues. Trimming took 6 bases from V and 4 from J, leaving 10 bases between them. For the CDR3, the DNA is TGTGCCAGCAGCCAAACCCAGGGAAACACCATATATTTT. As protein: CASSQTQGNTIYF.

This rearrangement joins TRBV6-1 to TRBJ1-1; D gene uncertain. Trimming left V 1 base short and J 5 bases short, with 8 bases between. The CDR3 is made up of 13 amino acids. Germline CDR1 reads MNHNS; CDR2 reads SASEGT. CDR3 bases: TGTGCCAGCAGTGAAGTGTTGAGGACTGAAGCTTTCTTT. Its protein is CASSEVLRTEAFF.

The gene calls are TRBV18 and TRBJ2-5; no clear D. CDR3 size: 14 residues. Trimming pared 2 bases from V and 5 bases from J, leaving 12 bases between. Germline-derived CDR1 and CDR2 are KGHSH and LQKENI. The CDR3 nucleotides are TGTGCCAGCTCACCAGGAATCGCGAGCGAGACCCAGTACTTC. Protein sequence: CASSPGIASETQYF.

This chain connects TRBV10-3 to TRBJ2-3; unclear D gene. CDR1 is ENHRY and CDR2 is SYGVKD in the germline V gene. CDR3 length: 17 amino acids. Trimming took off 3 bases at V and 6 bases at J, with 22 bases between the two ends. CDR3 DNA: TGTGCCATCAGTGAAAGCCCCCTCAGACGGCCACGGGATACGCAGTATTTT. Its protein is CAISESPLRRPRDTQYF.

The genes are TRBV5-4 and TRBJ2-5; possible D gene TRBD1, 6 bases. This CDR3 comprises 14 residues. Germline CDR1 is SGHNT and CDR2 is YYREEE (reference sequence). Trimming removed 4 bases from V and 5 bases from J, with 15 bases in between. The CDR3, as DNA: TGTGCCAGCAGCGAGACAGGTCCCGGCGAGACCCAGTACTTC. It codes for CASSETGPGETQYF.

CDR3 loop: CASSLVSGGASSETQYF. CDR3 sequence (DNA): TGTGCCAGCAGCTTAGTTAGCGGGGGGGCCTCATCAGAGACCCAGTACTTC. V gene TRBV7-8 combines with J gene TRBJ2-5; 11 bases align to TRBD2. The CDR3 covers 17 residues. CDR1 and CDR2 from the germline V gene are SGHVS and FQNEAQ. The ends lost 1 base at V and 4 bases at J; junction bases unmatched: 8.

Note on this clone: At one of its ends the junction is not consistent with the germline gene, which may arise from a read error. This sequence joins TRBV18 and TRBJ1-2; TRBD1 is a possible D gene (5 bases). Germline V gene sequence: CDR1 KGHSH, CDR2 LQKENI. The CDR3 runs to 13 residues. The CDR3 DNA sequence: TGTGCCAGCTCGCCACAGGAGCACTATGGCTACACCTTC. Protein product: CASSPQEHYGYTF.

The chain employs TRBV2 and TRBJ2-2; the D is unclear. The CDR3 totals 15 residues. Per the germline V gene, CDR1 is SNHLY and CDR2 is FYNNEI. Trimming pared 1 base from V and 0 bases from J, leaving 6 bases between. The CDR3 sequence is CASSEDTANTGELFF. CDR3 DNA: TGTGCCAGCAGTGAAGACACTGCGAACACCGGGGAGCTGTTTTTT.

The chain is built from TRBV27 and TRBJ1-1; the D gene is possibly TRBD1 (6 bases). Trimming stripped 5 bases from V and 0 bases from J, with 10 bases between. Germline-derived CDR1 and CDR2 are MNHEY and SMNVEV (reference sequence). This CDR3 is built from 14 residues. CDR3 coding DNA: TGTGCCAGCAGTCGGGGACATCTGAACACTGAAGCTTTCTTT. Protein sequence: CASSRGHLNTEAFF.

V gene TRBV7-9 combines with J gene TRBJ2-7; unclear D gene. Trimming stripped 4 bases from V and 0 bases from J, with 16 bases between. The germline V gene has CDR1 SEHNR and CDR2 FQNEAQ (reference sequence). This CDR3 is 16 amino acids long. CDR3 in amino acids: CASSSGRRDGSYEQYF. DNA for the CDR3: TGTGCCAGCAGCTCCGGGCGGCGTGACGGCTCCTACGAGCAGTACTTC.

CDR3 sequence (DNA): TGCAGTGGGGACATCTACAATGAGCAGTTCTTC. Translation gives CSGDIYNEQFF. The V call is TRBV20-1, the J call TRBJ2-1; TRBD1 might be the D (6 bases). There are 11 residues in the CDR3. The germline V and J ends were trimmed by 7 bases and 3 bases, with 7 bases remaining between them. Germline V CDR1 and CDR2: DFQATT, SNEGSKA (reference sequence).

V is TRBV2 and J is TRBJ2-3; D uncertain. V lost 6 bases and J lost 1, with 8 bases in between. Germline V gene sequence: CDR1 SNHLY, CDR2 FYNNEI. The CDR3 length is 13 residues. CDR3 sequence: CASSLTGTDTQYF. The DNA of the CDR3 is TGTGCCAGCAGCTTGACTGGCACAGATACGCAGTATTTT.

The V and J genes are TRBV9 and TRBJ2-2; D may match TRBD1 or TRBD2 (5 bases each). This CDR3 region has 15 residues. Germline values: CDR1 SGDLS, CDR2 YYNGEE. V lost 6 bases and J 2 bases, leaving 14 bases between the germline ends. In DNA, the CDR3 is TGTGCCAGCAACGAGGGGCAGATCAACACCGGGGAGCTGTTTTTT. Its translation: CASNEGQINTGELFF. Filled out from reference TRBV9 and TRBJ2-2, the complete variable domain reads DSGVTQTPKHLITATGQRVTLRCSPRSGDLSVYWYQQSLDQGLQFLIQYYNGEERAKGNILERFSAQQFPDLHSELNLSSLELGDSALYFCASNEGQINTGELFFGEGSRLTVL.

V is TRBV30 and J is TRBJ2-7; tentative D call: TRBD2 (6 bases). The CDR3 is 15 amino acids. Germline V gene sequence: CDR1 GTSNPN, CDR2 SVGIG (reference sequence). Trimming took 2 bases from V and 0 from J, leaving 14 bases between them. The CDR3 bases are TGTGCCTGGAGTTCCGACCCCGGGGGCTCCTACGAGCAGTACTTC. Residues: CAWSSDPGGSYEQYF.

The chain recombines TRBV29-1 with TRBJ2-7, with D hard to call. V was pared by 6 bases and J by 0 bases, with 12 bases between. CDR1 and CDR2 (germline): SQVTM, ANQGSEA. The CDR3 length is 13 residues. Written as DNA, the CDR3 is TGCAGCGTAAAAGACTCCTTCTCCTACGAGCAGTACTTC. Protein: CSVKDSFSYEQYF.